A selection of T cell receptor beta chains follows, all from one sample in a study of OX40 agonist ivuxolimab in advanced cancers. The protocol was immunoSEQ multiplex PCR, while the TCRdb copy is restricted to in-frame clones and leaves out a portion. The sample consists of 100,000 to 120,000 clones, about 91% of them appearing once. The sequencing used CD4+ or CD8+ T cells sorted from blood, collected in a trial of the OX40 agonist ivuxolimab. The receptors here all came from an adult with an advanced solid tumor such as melanoma, head and neck, liver or kidney cancer. Both conserved end residues are part of each CDR3. Fields, in order: CDR3 length, J gene, D gene, clone size, V gene, CDR3 protein, CDR3 DNA. D genes are given only for firm matches. Not all rows give a size; the values are once, few, many and, for expanded clones, a class.

>12|TRBJ2-4|TRBD2|NA|TRBV6-6
CASSYPGTSGYF
TGTGCCAGCAGTTACCCTGGGACTAGCGGGTACTTC
>14|TRBJ2-7|TRBD1|NA|TRBV2
CAGETGGTSYEQYF
TGTGCCGGGGAAACAGGGGGCACATCCTACGAGCAGTACTTC
>13|TRBJ2-5|NA|NA|TRBV2
CASSEVGPETQYF
TGTGCCAGCAGTGAAGTGGGACCGGAGACCCAGTACTTC
>14|TRBJ2-2|NA|NA|TRBV7-3
CASSARSNTGELFF
TGTGCCAGCAGCGCCCGGTCGAACACCGGGGAGCTGTTTTTT
>14|TRBJ2-7|TRBD2|NA|TRBV6-6
CASSYSPLADEQYF
TGTGCCAGCAGCTACTCCCCTCTAGCGGACGAGCAGTACTTC
>16|TRBJ2-7|TRBD2|NA|TRBV4-2
CASSQEGSGTQYEQYF
TGTGCCAGCAGCCAAGAGGGTAGCGGGACCCAATACGAGCAGTACTTC
>11|TRBJ2-1|NA|NA|TRBV20-1
CSARDPAEQFF
TGCAGTGCTAGAGATCCGGCAGAGCAGTTCTTC
>14|TRBJ1-2|NA|NA|TRBV27
CASSSPAGANGYTF
TGTGCCAGCAGTTCCCCCGCGGGGGCGAATGGCTACACCTTC
>17|TRBJ1-1|NA|once|TRBV5-4
CASSLARGLSMNTEAFF
TGTGCCAGCAGCTTGGCCAGGGGCTTATCAATGAACACTGAAGCTTTCTTT
>15|TRBJ2-1|NA|NA|TRBV6-5
CASRSRAGFSNEQFF
TGTGCCAGCAGATCGAGGGCGGGATTTAGCAATGAGCAGTTCTTC
>13|TRBJ1-6|NA|NA|TRBV27
CASSIPPGPPLHF
TGTGCCAGCAGTATCCCCCCGGGGCCACCCCTCCACTTT
>20|TRBJ2-7|TRBD2|NA|TRBV5-3
CARRRLMAQTSGGPIYEQYF
TGTGCCAGAAGAAGGTTGATGGCGCAAACTAGCGGGGGGCCAATCTACGAGCAGTACTTC
>14|TRBJ1-4|NA|NA|TRBV6-5
CASSYGGSSEKLFF
TGTGCCAGCAGTTATGGGGGTAGCAGTGAAAAACTGTTTTTT
>15|TRBJ2-1|TRBD2|NA|TRBV2
CASRGTSPFYNEQFF
TGTGCCAGCAGGGGGACTAGTCCTTTCTACAATGAGCAGTTCTTC
>14|TRBJ2-5|TRBD1|NA|TRBV27
CASSPWGQGETQYF
TGTGCCAGCAGCCCTTGGGGACAGGGAGAGACCCAGTACTTC
>13|TRBJ2-4|NA|NA|TRBV19
CASTRASGDIQYF
TGTGCCAGTACCAGGGCGAGTGGGGACATTCAGTACTTC
>12|TRBJ2-5|NA|NA|TRBV14
CASSQTRETQYF
TGTGCCAGCAGCCAGACACGGGAGACCCAGTACTTC
>11|TRBJ2-7|NA|NA|TRBV11-2
CASSLVVEQYF
TGTGCCAGCAGCTTAGTGGTCGAGCAGTACTTC
>15|TRBJ1-5|NA|NA|TRBV5-1
CASSLDGESNQPQHF
TGCGCCAGCAGCTTGGATGGGGAGAGCAATCAGCCCCAGCATTTT
>14|TRBJ1-5|NA|NA|TRBV9
CASSVGGSSQPQHF
TGTGCCAGCAGCGTAGGAGGGTCGTCCCAGCCCCAGCATTTT
>12|TRBJ2-3|NA|few|TRBV6-1
CASSDTSDTQYF
TGTGCCAGCAGTGACACGAGTGATACGCAGTATTTT
>12|TRBJ2-7|NA|NA|TRBV2
CASSRDAYEQYF
TGTGCCAGCAGTCGCGATGCCTACGAGCAGTACTTC
>16|TRBJ2-2|NA|NA|TRBV21-1
CASSKDGGGITGELFF
TGTGCCAGCAGCAAAGACGGGGGTGGGATCACCGGGGAGCTGTTTTTT
>13|TRBJ1-5|NA|NA|TRBV19
CASTDRSNQPQHF
TGTGCCAGTACCGACAGGAGTAATCAGCCCCAGCATTTT
>11|TRBJ2-2|NA|NA|TRBV2
CASGYTGELFF
TGTGCCAGCGGCTACACCGGGGAGCTGTTTTTT
>13|TRBJ2-5|NA|NA|TRBV7-3
CASSLMSQETQYF
TGTGCCAGCAGCTTAATGTCCCAAGAGACCCAGTACTTC
>18|TRBJ2-3|TRBD1|NA|TRBV19
CASSKDDRGMGSTDTQYF
TGTGCCAGTAGTAAAGACGACAGGGGAATGGGTAGCACAGATACGCAGTATTTT
>17|TRBJ2-7|TRBD2|NA|TRBV9
CASSVTGWSAGGDEQYF
TGTGCCAGCAGCGTAACCGGTTGGTCAGCGGGAGGCGACGAACAGTACTTC
>15|TRBJ2-3|NA|NA|TRBV6-4
CASSDSGTHTDTQYF
TGTGCCAGCAGTGACTCAGGCACCCACACAGATACGCAGTATTTT
>15|TRBJ2-1|TRBD1|NA|TRBV27
CASSLQGASYNEQFF
TGTGCCAGCAGCCTGCAGGGGGCCTCCTACAATGAGCAGTTCTTC
>19|TRBJ1-5|NA|NA|TRBV21-1
CASSKRPGQGGHSNQPQHF
TGTGCCAGCAGCAAACGCCCGGGACAGGGGGGGCATAGCAATCAGCCCCAGCATTTT
>19|TRBJ2-1|TRBD2|NA|TRBV5-5
CASSSAGTSGIVGYNEQFF
TGTGCCAGCAGCTCCGCGGGGACTAGCGGAATCGTGGGGTACAATGAGCAGTTCTTC